These 3 T cell receptor beta chains were all obtained from the same sample, sequenced in a study of patients and donors after allogeneic stem cell transplantation. TCRdb re-called the RT-PCR reads with MiXCR, one entry per CDR3 protein. The sample carries 200,000 to 250,000 distinct CDR3 sequences, 13% to 15% recorded once. The sequenced material came from blood, either unsorted or a sorted T cell fraction (not recorded which). The receptors were gathered from a human donor who was either an allogeneic HSCT recipient or a stem cell or donor lymphocyte infusion donor (not recorded which). It is not recorded whose cells these are; they may come from a transplant donor.

This clonotype was counted a few times. The chain joins TRBV5-1 to TRBJ1-2; 8 positions match TRBD1. The CDR3 is 14 residues long. V lost 4 bases, J lost 4 bases, and 6 bases stayed unmatched. The germline V gene encodes CDR1 SGHRS and CDR2 YFSETQ. The CDR3 sequence: CASSGAGTGYGYTF. CDR3 DNA sequence: TGCGCCAGCAGCGGAGCCGGGACAGGCTATGGCTACACCTTC.

This clonotype was detected ten times or more. The chain employs TRBV29-1 and TRBJ1-2; TRBD1 matches 10 bases. V dropped 6 bases and J dropped 7; count of bases not matched to a gene: 8. CDR1 is SQVTM and CDR2 is ANQGSEA in the germline V gene. CDR3 size: 13 residues. The CDR3 reads CSVAGQGISGYTF. The CDR3 nucleotides read TGCAGCGTGGCGGGACAGGGGATAAGTGGCTACACCTTC.

This clonotype was seen many times. The V call is TRBV4-1, the J call TRBJ2-1; 9 positions match TRBD2. CDR1 and CDR2 (germline): MGHRA, YSYEKL. The J segment lost 8 bases and the V segment lost 4 bases, leaving 3 bases of the junction unmatched. The CDR3 spans 13 residues. CDR3 in amino acids: CASSPGLAYEQFF. The CDR3 coding sequence is TGCGCCAGCAGCCCGGGACTAGCATATGAGCAGTTCTTC.